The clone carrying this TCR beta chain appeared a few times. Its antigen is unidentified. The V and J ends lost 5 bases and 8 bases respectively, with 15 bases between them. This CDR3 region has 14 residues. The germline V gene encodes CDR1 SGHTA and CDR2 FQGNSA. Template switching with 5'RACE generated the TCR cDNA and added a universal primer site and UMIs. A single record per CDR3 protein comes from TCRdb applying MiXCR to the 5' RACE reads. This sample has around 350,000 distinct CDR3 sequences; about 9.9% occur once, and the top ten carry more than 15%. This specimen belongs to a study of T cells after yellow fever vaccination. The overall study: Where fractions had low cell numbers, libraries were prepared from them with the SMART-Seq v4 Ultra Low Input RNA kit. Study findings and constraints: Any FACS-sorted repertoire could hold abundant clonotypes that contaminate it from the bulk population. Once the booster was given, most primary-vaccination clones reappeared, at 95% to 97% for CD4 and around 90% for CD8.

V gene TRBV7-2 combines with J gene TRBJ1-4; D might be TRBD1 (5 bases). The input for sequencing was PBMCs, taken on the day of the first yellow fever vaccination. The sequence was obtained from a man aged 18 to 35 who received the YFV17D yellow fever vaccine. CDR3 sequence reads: CASSLGGNWEKLFF. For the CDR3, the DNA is TGTGCCAGCAGCCTTGGGGGAAACTGGGAAAAACTGTTTTTT.